Included here is one T cell receptor beta chain sequence, with context. The target antigen is unknown. The data were taken from a study of cytomegalovirus exposure and HLA in healthy donors. Study background: HLA-typed donors contributed around 85 million unique TCRs, which were held in an early data release. Of the donors genotyped, several hundred in all, 75% to 90% fell in the Caucasian-associated ancestry cluster. Study-wide findings and caveats: Prior analysis indicated that the majority of TCR beta V segments exhibited productivity approximately 87% or approximately 30% of the time. A reported reduction in N-insertions relative to the approximately 640-donor mean was seen in an Asian-associated ancestry cluster in a later analysis.

The CDR3 sequence is 15 residues long. The J segment lost 2 bases and the V segment lost 5 bases, leaving 7 bases of the junction unmatched. CDR1 and CDR2 from the germline V gene are LNHDA and SQIVND (reference sequence). The PCR employed 60 Vbeta primers together with 13 Jbeta primers. TCRdb's table, derived via immunoSEQ multiplex PCR, lists solely in-frame clones and lacks some. The data contain some 100,000 clones, 76% of them singletons. Sequencing was performed on PBMCs. The clonotype originates from a woman in her 50s in good health and CMV-seropositive. The V call is TRBV19, the J call TRBJ1-2; 8 bases map to TRBD1. This CDR3 is CASSPGGPANYGYTF. The CDR3 coding sequence is TGTGCCAGTAGTCCAGGGGGCCCGGCGAACTATGGCTACACCTTC.